The present entry profiles one T cell receptor beta chain with its context. This record belongs to a study of T cells after yellow fever vaccination. TCRdb re-called the 5' RACE reads with MiXCR, one entry per CDR3 protein. The sample lists around 250,000 distinct CDR3 sequences, around 5.3% occurring once. This clonotype was obtained from a man between 18 and 35 years old who received the YFV17D yellow fever vaccine. The sample in question was CD4+ T cells sorted from PBMCs, obtained on the day of the yellow fever booster vaccination.

For the CDR3, the DNA is TGTGCCAGCAGCGTGAAAGCCGAACAGGGGTACACTGAAGCTTTCTTT. Its translation is CASSVKAEQGYTEAFF. The rearrangement joins TRBV9 to TRBJ1-1; TRBD1 matches at 7 bases. Germline loops: CDR1 SGDLS, CDR2 YYNGEE. J gave up 3 bases and V 2 bases, and 10 bases lay outside the gene matches. This CDR3 comprises 16 residues.